A single TCR beta chain is shown here with its context. These data belong to a study of T-cell reconstitution after alpha-beta-depleted transplantation in children. During its preparation, the TCRbeta library received unique molecular identifiers. TCRdb re-analysed the PCR reads in MiXCR, keeping a single row per CDR3 protein. The sample contains 500,000 to 600,000 distinct CDR3 sequences, approximately 20% of which appear only once. Deletions cut 0 bases from V and 6 bases from J, with 2 bases between. CDR1 is LGHNA, CDR2 YNFKEQ, per germline. The CDR3 contains 11 residues. The clonotype originates from a human donor who donated a stem cell graft to a child with acute lymphoblastic leukemia. This chain links TRBV4-2 with TRBJ2-5; D remains ambiguous. Sequenced here: PBMCs from the stem cell graft donor, sampled from the stem cell graft. In nucleotides, the CDR3 is TGTGCCAGCAGCCAAGAACAGACCCAGTACTTC. This translates into CASSQEQTQYF.